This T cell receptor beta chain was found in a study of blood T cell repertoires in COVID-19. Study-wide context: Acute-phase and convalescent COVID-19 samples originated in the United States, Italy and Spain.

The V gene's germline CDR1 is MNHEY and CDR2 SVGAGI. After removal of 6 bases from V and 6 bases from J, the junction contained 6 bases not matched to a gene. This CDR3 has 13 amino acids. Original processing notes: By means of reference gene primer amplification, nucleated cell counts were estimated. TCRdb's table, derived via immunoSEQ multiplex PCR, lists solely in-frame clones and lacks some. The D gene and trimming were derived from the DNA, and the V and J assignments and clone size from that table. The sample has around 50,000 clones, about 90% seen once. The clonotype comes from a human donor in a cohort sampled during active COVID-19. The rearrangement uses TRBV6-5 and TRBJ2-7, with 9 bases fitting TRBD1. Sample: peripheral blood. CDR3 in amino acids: CASSQGTGFEQYF. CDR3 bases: TGTGCCAGCAGCCAGGGGACAGGGTTCGAGCAGTACTTC.